A selection of T cell receptor beta chains follows, all from one sample in a study of post-analysis software for immune sequencing data. TCRdb itself ran the PCR reads through MiXCR, one entry per CDR3 protein. Here the sample spans roughly 540,000 distinct CDR3 sequences, 34% being singletons. The sequencing sample was made of blood. The receptors shown here come from a girl between 2 and 17 years old with multiple sclerosis. Both conserved end residues are part of each CDR3. Fields, in order: V gene, CDR3 protein.

>TRBV20-1
CSARDPSRAQARETQYF
>TRBV5-1
CASSLSGTGGLGNYGYTF
>TRBV10-3
CATDSSASLGSQYF
>TRBV27
CASSTPKNIQYF
>TRBV6-1
CAIREGGNEQFF
>TRBV5-1
CASSLEAQGTGELFF
>TRBV20-1
CSARAGTANNQPQHF
>TRBV20-1
CSANGRRYEQYF
>TRBV5-1
CASSLETTGLNTEAFF
>TRBV4-1
CASSRIGWRFEPQHF
>TRBV9
CASSESPGSYGYTF
>TRBV12-3/TRBV12-4
CASSNPGLNTEAFF
>TRBV5-1
CASSAPGTNIQYF
>TRBV28
CASSGFWTATNEKLFF
>TRBV5-5
CASSLLTGGTYEQYF
>TRBV12-3/TRBV12-4
CASSMGYEQYF
>TRBV5-1
CASSSLAGAHNEQYF
>TRBV7-9
CVSSLAGRTDTQYF
>TRBV27
CASRFKREYGYTF
>TRBV28
CATLPGQRFYGYTF
>TRBV7-6
CASSLNRDKFSPLHF
>TRBV12-3/TRBV12-4
CASGGGPDTQYF
>TRBV4-1
CASSQESQGRRTEAFF
>TRBV7-9
CASSSLSGKGETQYF
>TRBV14
CASSQEPGQGDNEQFF
>TRBV10-2
CASSEFGGKGQGEQYF
>TRBV5-1
CASSGRGITDTQYF